This T cell receptor (beta chain) is from a study of shared clonotypes between healthy human individuals. Study-level points and caveats: Some clonotypes were shared by all four sorted-subset donors, while others were not shared. The non-shared ones had lower generation probabilities than the shared ones. Generally, naive subsets (rather than memory subsets) showed larger estimated richness.

On sorted subsets, replicate PCRs used about 180 ng DNA, or tens of thousands of T cell genomes. Data came from immunoSEQ multiplex PCR; TCRdb stores just in-frame clones and leaves some out. The data show around 350,000 clones, around 67% seen once. There are 16 residues in the CDR3. CDR1 is SEHNR and CDR2 is FQNEAQ in the germline V gene (reference sequence). Trimming stripped 5 bases from V and 7 bases from J, with 23 bases between. Comment on this clone: Its antigen remains unidentified.

This TCR was recovered from a man aged 30-40 years in good health. V is TRBV7-9 and J is TRBJ2-5; tentative D call: TRBD2 (6 bases). Sequenced material: memory CD4+ T cells sorted from blood. The subset denotes: CD45RA-negative fraction. The CDR3 DNA reads as TGTGCCAGCAGCCGGGCTGATCGGACGGGGGTTTTGACCCAGTACTTC. This translates into CASSRADRTGVLTQYF. The variable domain in full, with the rest retrieved from reference TRBV7-9 and TRBJ2-5, is DTGVSQNPRHKITKRGQNVTFRCDPISEHNRLYWYRQTLGQGPEFLTYFQNEAQLEKSRLLSDRFSAERPKGSFSTLEIQRTEQGDSAMYLCASSRADRTGVLTQYFGPGTRLLVL.